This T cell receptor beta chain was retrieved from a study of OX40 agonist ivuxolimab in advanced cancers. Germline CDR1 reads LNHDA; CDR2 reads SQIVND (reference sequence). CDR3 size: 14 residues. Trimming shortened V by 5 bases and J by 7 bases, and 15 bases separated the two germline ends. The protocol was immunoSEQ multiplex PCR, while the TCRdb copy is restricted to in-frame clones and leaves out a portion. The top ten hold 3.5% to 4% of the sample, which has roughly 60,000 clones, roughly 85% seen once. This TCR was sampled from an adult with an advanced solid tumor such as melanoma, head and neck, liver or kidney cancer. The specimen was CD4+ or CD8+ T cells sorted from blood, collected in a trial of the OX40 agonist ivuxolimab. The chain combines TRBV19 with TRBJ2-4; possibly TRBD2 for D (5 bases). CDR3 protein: CASSSHRGANIQYF. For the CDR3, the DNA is TGTGCCAGTAGTTCCCACCGGGGTGCTAACATTCAGTACTTC. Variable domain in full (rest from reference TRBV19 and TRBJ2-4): DGGITQSPKYLFRKEGQNVTLSCEQNLNHDAMYWYRQDPGQGLRLIYYSQIVNDFQKGDIAEGYSVSREKKESFPLTVTSAQKNPTAFYLCASSSHRGANIQYFGAGTRLSVL.